The rows below give T cell receptor beta chains drawn from one sample of a study of CD49a tissue-resident CD8 T cells in human skin. Only in-frame clones appear in the TCRdb table, and some are missing; sequencing was by immunoSEQ multiplex PCR. Of 760 or so clones in the sample, 73% are singletons; the top ten hold roughly 13%. The sequencing sample was made of CLA- CD8+ effector memory T cells sorted from blood. These receptors were collected from a human donor in good health. Both conserved end residues are part of each CDR3. Each record gives: J gene, V gene, CDR3 protein.

>TRBJ1-1|TRBV5-6
CASSQQDTEAFF
>TRBJ2-1|TRBV6-1
CASSVTSGDYNEQFF
>TRBJ1-3|TRBV21-1
CASSTEKVQGLSGNTIYF
>TRBJ2-7|TRBV11-2
CASSLGQGAYEQYF
>TRBJ2-1|TRBV6-6
CASSHGGEQFF
>TRBJ2-1|TRBV6-4
CASSEGLAGGDEQFF
>TRBJ2-7|TRBV9
CASSVDNSASEQYF
>TRBJ1-2|TRBV7-9
CASSLAFTGFGYTF
>TRBJ1-2|TRBV5-4
CASSLYYRAEGLGYTF
>TRBJ2-3|TRBV30
CAWMYGGGYTDTQYF
>TRBJ2-5|TRBV14
CASSQTSGVLREKTQYF
>TRBJ2-6|TRBV6-5
CASSYSVAHGANVLTF
>TRBJ2-1|TRBV7-2
CASSLPGGDEQFF
>TRBJ1-1|TRBV21-1
CASSKCGTEAFF
>TRBJ1-5|TRBV5-1
CASSLQGNQPQHF
>TRBJ1-5|TRBV7-8
CASSLTAAYSNQPQHF
>TRBJ2-3|TRBV21-1
CASSKGQRGGTDTQYF
>TRBJ1-1|TRBV9
CASSPRGWTEAFF
>TRBJ1-4|TRBV7-9
CAGQGARNEKLFF
>TRBJ1-1|TRBV6-5
CASSSGGRRRAFF
>TRBJ1-1|TRBV6-6
CASSYPTGGVDEAFF
>TRBJ2-1|TRBV6-4
CASSDSRTGDYNEQFF
>TRBJ2-7|TRBV27
CASRGLATYEQYF
>TRBJ2-5|TRBV9
CASSPTSGGGETQYF
>TRBJ1-2|TRBV5-1
CASSLESGGRDGYTF
>TRBJ1-2|TRBV5-1
CASRPTGTGYGYTF
>TRBJ1-1|TRBV5-4
CASSLENVSPGVGGNTEAFF
>TRBJ1-2|TRBV4-2
CASSQDRAGGNYGYTF
>TRBJ2-7|TRBV10-3
CAISVFSKRGVPYEQYF
>TRBJ2-1|TRBV15
CATSRDGEGPNEQFF
>TRBJ2-1|TRBV7-9
CASSFTPDRGHNEQFF
>TRBJ2-7|TRBV4-1
CASSQTLAGGSYEQYF
>TRBJ2-6|TRBV5-4
CASSLFYPSSGANVLTF
>TRBJ2-1|TRBV9
CASSVYSGGKYNEQFF
>TRBJ2-1|TRBV28
CASSFPRQGARDNEQFF
>TRBJ1-5|TRBV4-1
CASSQDWARGTGLRPQHF
>TRBJ1-1|TRBV9
CASSLQQGNTEAFF
>TRBJ2-2|TRBV4-3
CASSQDPSGGAGELFF
>TRBJ2-4|TRBV27
CASSSLPGGLENIQYF
>TRBJ2-7|TRBV7-9
CASSLATYEQYF
>TRBJ2-7|TRBV14
CASSQEGTAYEQYF
>TRBJ2-3|TRBV2
CASRGLAGDLDTQYF
>TRBJ2-1|TRBV4-1
CASSQVQGAGNEQFF
>TRBJ2-5|TRBV5-8
CASSPRDFLVGETQYF
>TRBJ2-2|TRBV27
CASSLSFSGELFF
>TRBJ2-5|TRBV9
CASSVAGGLGETQYF
>TRBJ1-2|TRBV19
CASTPGTANYGYTF
>TRBJ1-3|TRBV28
CASKDSSGNTIYF
>TRBJ1-4|TRBV5-1
CASRPPGVDEKLFF
>TRBJ2-7|TRBV7-6
CASSLELTYEQYF
>TRBJ1-5|TRBV28
CASTNDREDNQPQHF
>TRBJ2-1|TRBV4-1
CASSHGTGRANEQFF
>TRBJ2-7|TRBV5-5
CASSLRTGESYEQYF
>TRBJ1-1|TRBV10-2
CASSEIVGVNTEAFF